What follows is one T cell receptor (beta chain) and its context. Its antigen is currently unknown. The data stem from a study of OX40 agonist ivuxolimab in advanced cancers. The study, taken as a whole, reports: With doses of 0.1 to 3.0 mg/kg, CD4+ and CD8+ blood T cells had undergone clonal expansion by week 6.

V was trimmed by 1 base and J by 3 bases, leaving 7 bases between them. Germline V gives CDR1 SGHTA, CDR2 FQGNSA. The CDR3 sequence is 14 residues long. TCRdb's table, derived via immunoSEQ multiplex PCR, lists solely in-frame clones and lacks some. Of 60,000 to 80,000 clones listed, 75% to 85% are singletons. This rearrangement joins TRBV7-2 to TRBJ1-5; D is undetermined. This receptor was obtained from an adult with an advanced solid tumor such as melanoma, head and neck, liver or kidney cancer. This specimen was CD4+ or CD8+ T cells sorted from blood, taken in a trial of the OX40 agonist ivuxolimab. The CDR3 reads CASSLEGFNQPQHF. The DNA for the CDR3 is TGTGCCAGCAGCTTAGAAGGATTCAATCAGCCCCAGCATTTT. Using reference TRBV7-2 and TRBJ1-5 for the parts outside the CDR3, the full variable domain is GAGVSQSPSNKVTEKGKDVELRCDPISGHTALYWYRQSLGQGLEFLIYFQGNSAPDKSGLPSDRFSAERTGGSVSTLTIQRTQQEDSAVYLCASSLEGFNQPQHFGDGTRLSIL.